This TCR beta chain was retrieved from a study of healthy donors' naive CD4 and CD8 T cells. Study outcomes and limitations: Positive CDR3 charge linked to CD4+ cells, negative to CD8+ cells.

Starting from 500 ng of total RNA, TCR libraries were made with linear amplification. TCRdb itself ran the reads through MiXCR, one entry per CDR3 protein. The sample carries approximately 180,000 distinct CDR3 sequences, about 70% recorded once. V was cut by 2 bases and J by 6 bases, with 18 bases left in between. Germline V gene data show CDR1 as SGHAT and CDR2 as FQDESV (reference sequence). The CDR3 loop spans 16 amino acids. A few counts support this clonotype. Its target is not known. The sample taken for sequencing was naive CD4+ and CD8+ T cells sorted from blood, pooled from several donors. The receptor comes from a pool of human donors in good health; the sample pools cells from several healthy donors. The chain has TRBV11-1 and TRBJ2-3; the D is unclear. CDR3 sequence (DNA): TGTGCCAGCAGCTTAAGGGCTGTCGGTGATCGGGATACGCAGTATTTT. This encodes CASSLRAVGDRDTQYF. Looking up the rest from reference TRBV11-1 and TRBJ2-3 gives the full variable domain: EAEVAQSPRYKITEKSQAVAFWCDPISGHATLYWYRQILGQGPELLVQFQDESVVDDSQLPKDRFSAERLKGVDSTLKIQPAELGDSAMYLCASSLRAVGDRDTQYFGPGTRLTVL.